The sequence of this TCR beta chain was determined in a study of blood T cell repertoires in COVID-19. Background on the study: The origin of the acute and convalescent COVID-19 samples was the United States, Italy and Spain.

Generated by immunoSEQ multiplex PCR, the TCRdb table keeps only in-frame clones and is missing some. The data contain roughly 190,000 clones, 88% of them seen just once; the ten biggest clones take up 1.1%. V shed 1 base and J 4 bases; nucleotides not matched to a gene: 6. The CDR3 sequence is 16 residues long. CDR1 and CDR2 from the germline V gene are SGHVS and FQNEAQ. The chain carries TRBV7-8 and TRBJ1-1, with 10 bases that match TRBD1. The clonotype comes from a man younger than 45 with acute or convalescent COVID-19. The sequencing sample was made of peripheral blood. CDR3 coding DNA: TGTGCCAGCAGCTTAGGCGACAGGGGGCTGGGCACTGAAGCTTTCTTT. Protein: CASSLGDRGLGTEAFF.